The 25 T cell receptor beta chains in this list originate from one sample, sequenced in a study of T cell repertoires in aging, cancer and after chemotherapy. Peripheral blood genomic DNA, not sorted cells or RNA, was the template. A mixed TRB-A/B primer pool amplified rearranged TRB by multiplex touch-down PCR. TCRdb called the multiplex PCR reads again in MiXCR, with one record for every CDR3 protein. The table has 2,000 or so distinct CDR3 sequences, 21% seen once. The sample was blood. Receptors were obtained from a human donor with a blood cancer.

The gene calls are TRBV2 and TRBJ2-3; 8 positions match TRBD2. V shed 8 bases, J shed 4 bases, and the junction held 2 bases outside the gene matches. Germline assignment: CDR1 SNHLY and CDR2 FYNNEI. The length of the CDR3 is 12 residues. The CDR3 loop is CASLLAADTQYF. The CDR3 coding sequence is TGTGCCAGCCTACTAGCGGCAGATACGCAGTATTTT.

This rearrangement joins TRBV5-7 to TRBJ1-2; the match to TRBD1 covers 7 bases. TRBV5-7 is labeled an ORF, and its function is uncertain. V was clipped by 3 bases and J by 3 bases; unmatched bases: 5. This CDR3 is built from 14 residues. The CDR3 reads CASSSPGTDYGYTF. In DNA, the CDR3 is TGTGCCAGCAGCTCACCCGGGACAGACTATGGCTACACCTTC.

The chain joins TRBV11-2 to TRBJ1-1; 7 nucleotides line up with TRBD1. Looked up from germline, CDR1 is SGHAT and CDR2 is FQNNGV. The ends lost 4 bases at V and 7 bases at J; junction bases unmatched: 9. The CDR3 is 14 amino acids. DNA of the CDR3: TGTGCCAGCAGCTCAGGGGGGGCGCGAGTTGAAGCTTTCTTT. Its translation: CASSSGGARVEAFF.

This clonotype is medium-sized (0.01 to 0.1%). V gene TRBV7-6 combines with J gene TRBJ2-7; 9 bases map to TRBD1. V was pared by 5 bases and J by 5 bases, with 7 bases of the junction left unmatched. CDR1 and CDR2 from the germline V gene are SGHVS and FNYEAQ. This CDR3 spans 14 amino acids. CDR3 nucleotide sequence: TGTGCCAGCAGCCACGGGACAGGGCGGGACGAGCAGTACTTC. This sequence encodes CASSHGTGRDEQYF. The entire variable domain, with the rest obtained from reference TRBV7-6 and TRBJ2-7, is as follows: GAGVSQSPRYKVTKRGQDVALRCDPISGHVSLYWYRQALGQGPEFLTYFNYEAQQDKSGLPNDRFSAERPEGSISTLTIQRTEQRDSAMYRCASSHGTGRDEQYFGPGTRLTVT.

Within the sample, this clonotype is medium-sized. This chain connects TRBV5-3 to TRBJ1-5; no definite D call. TRBV5-3 is given ORF status, its function remaining uncertain. The CDR3 is made up of 13 amino acids. V was clipped by 4 bases and J by 8 bases, with 13 bases between them. CDR3 coding DNA: TGTGCCAGAAGCCCCGACACTAAAAAGCCCCAGCATTTT. It translates to CARSPDTKKPQHF.

This clonotype was counted only a few times. The chain combines TRBV20-1 with TRBJ2-3; 13 bases match TRBD2. CDR1 and CDR2 from the germline V gene are DFQATT and SNEGSKA (reference sequence). After removal of 0 bases from V and 0 bases from J, the junction contained 3 bases not matched to a gene. This CDR3 is 17 amino acids long. This CDR3 reads CSARDVTSGRSTDTQYF. As DNA, the CDR3 is TGCAGTGCTAGAGATGTGACTAGCGGGAGGAGCACAGATACGCAGTATTTT.

This clonotype is medium-sized. The chain couples TRBV6-2 or TRBV6-3 to TRBJ2-3; D not resolved. V shed 2 bases and J shed 3 bases, with 12 bases lying between them. Germline V lookup: CDR1 MNHEY, CDR2 SVGEGT. The CDR3 is made up of 15 amino acids. In DNA form, the CDR3 reads TGTGCCAGCAGTTACCCGCCCCTGGGGACAGATACGCAGTATTTT. Encoded protein: CASSYPPLGTDTQYF.

This clonotype is medium-sized within its sample. The rearrangement joins TRBV15 to TRBJ1-3; D call uncertain. The CDR3 totals 14 residues. The germline CDR1 and CDR2 sequences are LNHNV and YYDKDF (reference sequence). The ends were cut back, 1 base at V and 0 bases at J, with 4 bases in the middle. CDR3 region: CATSRGSSGNTIYF. In DNA, the CDR3 is TGTGCCACCAGCAGAGGCAGCTCTGGAAACACCATATATTTT.

The chain combines TRBV5-1 with TRBJ2-4; D not resolved. The CDR3 length is 15 residues. Germline CDR1 and CDR2: SGHRS and YFSETQ. The germline V and J ends were trimmed by 0 bases and 6 bases, with 13 bases remaining between them. CDR3 sequence: CASSLALGSPNIQYF. Here the CDR3 DNA reads TGCGCCAGCAGCTTGGCCTTAGGGTCGCCAAACATTCAGTACTTC.

This clonotype counts as medium-sized. The chain recombines TRBV6-5 with TRBJ2-7; TRBD2 agrees at 7 bases. The germline V gene encodes CDR1 MNHEY and CDR2 SVGAGI. This CDR3 has 16 residues. The V gene end was trimmed by 0 bases and the J gene end by 0 bases; junction bases not matched to a gene: 5. Written as DNA, the CDR3 is TGTGCCAGCAGTTACTCCCTAAGCGGGGCCTCCTACGAGCAGTACTTC. Amino acids: CASSYSLSGASYEQYF.

This clonotype rates as medium-sized (0.01 to 0.1%). V and J are TRBV27 and TRBJ1-5; D is unclear. CDR3 length: 14 amino acids. V dropped 3 bases and J dropped 9 bases, with 15 bases sitting between them. Germline V gene data show CDR1 as MNHEY and CDR2 as SMNVEV (reference sequence). The CDR3 coding sequence is TGTGCCAGCAGTTTTATGGGGAAGGTGTCGCCCCAGCATTTT. Encoded protein: CASSFMGKVSPQHF.

J is TRBJ2-1 and V is TRBV15; D gene unclear. Trimming stripped 3 bases from V and 10 bases from J, with 10 bases between. The CDR3 extends over 12 amino acids. Germline V lookup: CDR1 LNHNV, CDR2 YYDKDF (reference sequence). CDR3 in amino acids: CATSSISGEQFF. The DNA for the CDR3 is TGTGCCACCAGCAGCATCTCCGGCGAGCAGTTCTTC.

This clonotype qualifies as medium-sized. This chain joins TRBV19 and TRBJ1-3, with 7 positions matching TRBD1. Trimming at V came to 4 bases and at J to 4 bases, leaving 10 bases not matched to a gene. The germline V gene has CDR1 LNHDA and CDR2 SQIVND (reference sequence). The CDR3 is 16 amino acids. In DNA, the CDR3 is TGTGCCAGTAGTAGAATGGGGCAGGGGGAGGGAAACACCATATATTTT. Translated: CASSRMGQGEGNTIYF.

This clonotype is labeled as medium-sized (0.01 to 0.1%). The chain recombines TRBV12-3 or TRBV12-4 with TRBJ2-1, with D possibly TRBD2 on 6 matching bases. This CDR3 is built from 14 residues. The V gene lost 6 bases and the J gene lost 5 bases, with 14 bases spanning the gap. The CDR3 loop reads CASRITGLNNEQFF. The CDR3 nucleotides read TGTGCCAGCAGGATAACGGGACTTAACAATGAGCAGTTCTTC.

With regard to this clonotype: This may be a read error, as it is one base from a much larger clone. CDR3 DNA sequence: TGTGCCAGCAATTTGACAGGGGGAGCGAACTTCCTTACTGAAGCTTTCTTT. Translating gives CASNLTGGANFLTEAFF. The chain joins TRBV5-6 to TRBJ1-1; the match to TRBD1 covers 9 bases. The length of the CDR3 is 17 residues. Losses at the gene ends were 6 bases for V and 5 bases for J; bases not matched to a gene: 17. Per the germline V gene, CDR1 is SGHDT and CDR2 is YYEEEE.

Worth noting for this clonotype: A much bigger clone sits one base away, suggesting this may be a read error. V gene TRBV5-4 combines with J gene TRBJ2-7; 10 bases agree with TRBD2. J gave up 3 bases and V 5 bases, and 8 bases lay outside the gene matches. The V gene's germline CDR1 is SGHNT and CDR2 YYREEE (reference sequence). The CDR3 totals 15 residues. The CDR3 sequence is CASRRLAGASYEQYF. Here the CDR3 DNA reads TGTGCCAGCAGAAGACTAGCGGGCGCTAGCTACGAGCAGTACTTC.

By its share, this clonotype is medium-sized (0.01 to 0.1%). The chain uses TRBV6-6 and TRBJ2-2; the match to TRBD1 covers 7 bases. The V gene end was trimmed by 5 bases and the J gene end by 6 bases; junction bases not matched to a gene: 6. This CDR3 region has 14 residues. The germline V gene has CDR1 MNHNY and CDR2 SVGAGI (reference sequence). The CDR3 coding sequence is TGTGCCAGCAGTCGGGACAGCCGACCCGGGGAGCTGTTTTTT. Its protein is CASSRDSRPGELFF.

The chain has TRBV28 and TRBJ2-7; no clear D. Germline CDR1 and CDR2: MDHEN and SYDVKM. V was pared by 7 bases and J by 3 bases, with 7 bases between. The CDR3 sequence is 11 residues long. The CDR3 loop is CASKRLYEQYF. CDR3 DNA sequence: TGTGCCAGCAAACGGCTCTACGAGCAGTACTTC.

This clonotype is labeled medium-sized. The chain employs TRBV18 and TRBJ1-5; 8 bases fit TRBD1. CDR1 and CDR2 (germline): KGHSH, LQKENI. The V and J ends lost 1 base and 4 bases, in that order; junction bases with no gene match: 9. This CDR3 contains 17 residues. The DNA for the CDR3 is TGTGCCAGCTCACCACGATCGGGACAGGTACGGAATCAGCCCCAGCATTTT. Translation: CASSPRSGQVRNQPQHF.

This clonotype ranks as medium-sized. The chain links TRBV20-1 to TRBJ1-2; no reliable D call. V was shortened by 1 base and J by 5 bases, with 14 bases between the two germline ends. Germline values: CDR1 DFQATT, CDR2 SNEGSKA (reference sequence). The CDR3 is 14 amino acids. The CDR3 spells CSARAEGREYGYTF. The CDR3 bases are TGCAGTGCTAGAGCGGAAGGGAGAGAGTATGGCTACACCTTC.

The chain couples TRBV11-1 to TRBJ2-5; TRBD2 agrees at 12 bases. The CDR3 is made up of 17 amino acids. The ends lost 5 bases at V and 2 bases at J; junction bases unmatched: 9. Germline lookup yields CDR1 SGHAT and CDR2 FQDESV (reference sequence). The CDR3 is CASSPDLAGGGQETQYF. The CDR3 region has the DNA TGTGCCAGCAGCCCGGACCTAGCGGGAGGGGGGCAAGAGACCCAGTACTTC.

The chain carries TRBV12-3 or TRBV12-4 and TRBJ1-1; no definite D call. This CDR3 has 14 residues. V was shortened by 6 bases and J by 1 base, with 12 bases between the two germline ends. CDR3 sequence reads: CASRPRTENTEAFF. CDR3 DNA: TGTGCCAGCAGACCCCGGACGGAGAACACTGAAGCTTTCTTT.

This clonotype is classed as medium-sized. The chain couples TRBV5-6 to TRBJ1-1; TRBD1 agrees at 9 bases. The CDR3 runs to 17 residues. V shed 5 bases and J 5 bases; nucleotides not matched to a gene: 16. CDR1 SGHDT and CDR2 YYEEEE come from the germline V gene. The CDR3 is CASSLTGGANFLTEAFF. In DNA, the CDR3 is TGTGCCAGCAGTTTGACAGGGGGAGCGAACTTCCTTACTGAAGCTTTCTTT.

This clonotype ranks as medium-sized. The chain recombines TRBV6-5 with TRBJ1-4; the D gene is possibly TRBD1 (5 bases). Trimming pared 6 bases from V and 3 bases from J, leaving 14 bases between. The CDR3 length is 15 residues. Germline CDR1 and CDR2: MNHEY and SVGAGI. As DNA, the CDR3 is TGTGCCAGCAGACGCGGGGACGTGTCTAATGAAAAACTGTTTTTT. It is translated as CASRRGDVSNEKLFF.

This clonotype is judged medium-sized. The chain couples TRBV19 to TRBJ2-3, with D perhaps TRBD2 (6 bases). This CDR3 spans 14 amino acids. V gave up 7 bases and J gave up 3 bases, with 14 bases separating them. The germline V gene encodes CDR1 LNHDA and CDR2 SQIVND (reference sequence). The CDR3 DNA reads TGTGCCAGTAAGGCGGAGGGCCGGACAGATACGCAGTATTTT. Its translation is CASKAEGRTDTQYF.